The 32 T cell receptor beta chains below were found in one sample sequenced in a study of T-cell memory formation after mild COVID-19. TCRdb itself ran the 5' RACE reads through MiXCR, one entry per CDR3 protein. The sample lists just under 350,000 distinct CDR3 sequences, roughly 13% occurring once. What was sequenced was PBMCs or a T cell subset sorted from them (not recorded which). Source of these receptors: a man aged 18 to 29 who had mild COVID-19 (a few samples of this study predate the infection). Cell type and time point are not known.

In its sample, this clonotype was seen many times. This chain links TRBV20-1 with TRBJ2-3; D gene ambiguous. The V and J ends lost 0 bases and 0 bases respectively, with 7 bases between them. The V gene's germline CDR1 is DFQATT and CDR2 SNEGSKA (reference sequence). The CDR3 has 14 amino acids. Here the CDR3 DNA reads TGCAGTGCTAGAGATATAGTTAGCACAGATACGCAGTATTTT. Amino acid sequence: CSARDIVSTDTQYF.

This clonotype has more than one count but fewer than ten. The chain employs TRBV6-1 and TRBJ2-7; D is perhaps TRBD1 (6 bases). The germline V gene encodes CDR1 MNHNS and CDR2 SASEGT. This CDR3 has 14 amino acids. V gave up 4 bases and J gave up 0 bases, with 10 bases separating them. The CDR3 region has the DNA TGTGCCAGCAGTGGGACAGCGAGCTCCTACGAGCAGTACTTC. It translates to CASSGTASSYEQYF.

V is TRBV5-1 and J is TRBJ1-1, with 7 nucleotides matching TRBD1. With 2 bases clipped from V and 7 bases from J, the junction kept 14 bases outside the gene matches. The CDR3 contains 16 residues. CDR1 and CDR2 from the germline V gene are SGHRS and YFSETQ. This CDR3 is CASSFPEQGSTREAFF. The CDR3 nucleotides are TGCGCCAGCAGCTTTCCGGAACAGGGGTCCACGCGTGAAGCTTTCTTT.

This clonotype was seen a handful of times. CDR3 bases: TGCGCCAGCAGCCAAGAAGGCCAGGGGAGGGGTACGCAGTATTTT. This sequence encodes CASSQEGQGRGTQYF. The V and J genes are TRBV4-3 and TRBJ2-3, with a weak D call TRBD2 (7 bases). The ends were cut back, 0 bases at V and 8 bases at J, with 15 bases in the middle. The germline CDR1 and CDR2 sequences are LGHNA and YSLEER. This CDR3 is 15 amino acids long.

CDR3 coding DNA: TGTGCCAGCAGCCCGACAGGGGCGGACACCGGGGAGCTGTTTTTT. As protein: CASSPTGADTGELFF. The V gene is TRBV5-4, the J gene TRBJ2-2; 8 bases match TRBD1. V dropped 4 bases and J dropped 3; count of bases not matched to a gene: 5. CDR1 and CDR2 (germline): SGHNT, YYREEE (reference sequence). CDR3 length: 15 amino acids.

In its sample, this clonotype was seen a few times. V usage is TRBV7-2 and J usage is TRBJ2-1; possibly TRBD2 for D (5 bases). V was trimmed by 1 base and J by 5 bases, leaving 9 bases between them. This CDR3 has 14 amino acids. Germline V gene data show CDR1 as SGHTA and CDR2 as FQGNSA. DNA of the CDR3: TGTGCCAGCAGCTTAGAGCGGTTGAACAATGAGCAGTTCTTC. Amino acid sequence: CASSLERLNNEQFF.

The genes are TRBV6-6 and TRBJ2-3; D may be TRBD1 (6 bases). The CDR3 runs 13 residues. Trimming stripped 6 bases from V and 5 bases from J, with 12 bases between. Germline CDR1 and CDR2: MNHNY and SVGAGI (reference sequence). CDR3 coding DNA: TGTGCCAGCAGACAGGGCGTTGAAGATACGCAGTATTTT. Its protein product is CASRQGVEDTQYF.

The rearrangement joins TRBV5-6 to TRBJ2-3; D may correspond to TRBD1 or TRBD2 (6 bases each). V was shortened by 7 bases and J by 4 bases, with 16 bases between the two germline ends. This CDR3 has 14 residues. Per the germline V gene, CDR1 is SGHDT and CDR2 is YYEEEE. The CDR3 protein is CASGPDGGPDTQYF. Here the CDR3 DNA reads TGTGCCAGCGGACCGGACGGGGGCCCAGATACGCAGTATTTT.

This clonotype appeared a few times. CDR3 protein: CASGQGDTGELFF. The CDR3 DNA reads TGTGCTAGCGGACAGGGGGACACCGGGGAGCTGTTTTTT. The chain links TRBV12-5 to TRBJ2-2; the match to TRBD1 covers 10 bases. With 9 bases clipped from V and 3 bases from J, the junction kept 1 base outside the gene matches. Per germline, CDR1 LGHNT and CDR2 FRNRAP. This CDR3 has 13 residues.

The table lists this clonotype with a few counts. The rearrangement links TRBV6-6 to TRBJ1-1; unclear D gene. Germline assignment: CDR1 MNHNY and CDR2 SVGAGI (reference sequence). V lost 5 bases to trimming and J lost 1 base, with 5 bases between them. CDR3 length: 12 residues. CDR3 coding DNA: TGTGCCAGCAGTCCTAGGAACACTGAAGCTTTCTTT. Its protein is CASSPRNTEAFF.

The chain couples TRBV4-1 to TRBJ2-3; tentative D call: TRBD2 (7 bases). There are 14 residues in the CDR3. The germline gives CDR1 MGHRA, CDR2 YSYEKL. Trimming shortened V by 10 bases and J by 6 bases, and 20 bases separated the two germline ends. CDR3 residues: CATALDGGRDTQYF. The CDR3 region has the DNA TGCGCCACCGCCTTAGACGGGGGGCGCGATACGCAGTATTTT.

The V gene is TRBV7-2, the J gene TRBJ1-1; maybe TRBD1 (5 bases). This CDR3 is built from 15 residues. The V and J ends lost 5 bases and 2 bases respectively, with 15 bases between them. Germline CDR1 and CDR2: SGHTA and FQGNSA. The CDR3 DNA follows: TGTGCCAGCAGCGCTTCTGCGGGGGACAACACTGAAGCTTTCTTT. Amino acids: CASSASAGDNTEAFF.

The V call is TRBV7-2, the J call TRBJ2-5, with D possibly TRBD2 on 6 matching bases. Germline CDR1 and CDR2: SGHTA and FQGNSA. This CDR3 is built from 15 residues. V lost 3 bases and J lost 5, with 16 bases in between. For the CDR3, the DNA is TGTGCCAGCAGCTTCAGACTAGAGGCCTTCGAGACCCAGTACTTC. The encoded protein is CASSFRLEAFETQYF.

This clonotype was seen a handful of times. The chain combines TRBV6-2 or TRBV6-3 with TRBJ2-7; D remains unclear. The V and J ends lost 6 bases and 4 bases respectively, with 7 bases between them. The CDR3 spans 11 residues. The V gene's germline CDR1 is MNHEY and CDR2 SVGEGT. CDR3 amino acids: CASSQQYEQYF. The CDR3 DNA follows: TGTGCCAGCAGCCAACAGTACGAGCAGTACTTC.

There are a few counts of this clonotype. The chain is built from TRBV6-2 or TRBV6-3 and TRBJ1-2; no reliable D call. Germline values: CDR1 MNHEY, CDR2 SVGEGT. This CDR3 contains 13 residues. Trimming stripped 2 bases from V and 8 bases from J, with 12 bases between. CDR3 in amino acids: CASSYTGLRGYTF. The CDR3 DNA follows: TGTGCCAGCAGTTACACCGGGTTGAGGGGCTACACCTTC.

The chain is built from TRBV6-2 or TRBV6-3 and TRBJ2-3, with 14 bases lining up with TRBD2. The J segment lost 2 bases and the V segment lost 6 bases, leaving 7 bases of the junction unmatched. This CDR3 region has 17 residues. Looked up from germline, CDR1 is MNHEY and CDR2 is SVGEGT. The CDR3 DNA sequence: TGTGCCAGCAGCCAGACTAGCGGGGGGGAGATCACAGATACGCAGTATTTT. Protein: CASSQTSGGEITDTQYF.

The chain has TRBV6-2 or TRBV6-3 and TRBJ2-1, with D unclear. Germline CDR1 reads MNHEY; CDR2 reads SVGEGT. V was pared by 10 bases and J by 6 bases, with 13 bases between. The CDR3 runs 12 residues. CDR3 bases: TGTGCCACCTCTAATGGGGTCAATGAGCAGTTCTTC. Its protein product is CATSNGVNEQFF.

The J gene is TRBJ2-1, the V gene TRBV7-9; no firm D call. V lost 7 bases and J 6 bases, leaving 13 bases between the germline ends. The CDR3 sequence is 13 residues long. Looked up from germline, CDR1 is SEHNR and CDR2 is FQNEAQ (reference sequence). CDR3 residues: CASKSSSGNEQFF. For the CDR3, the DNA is TGTGCCAGCAAATCCAGCTCTGGCAATGAGCAGTTCTTC. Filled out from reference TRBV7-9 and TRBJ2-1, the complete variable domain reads DTGVSQNPRHKITKRGQNVTFRCDPISEHNRLYWYRQTLGQGPEFLTYFQNEAQLEKSRLLSDRFSAERPKGSFSTLEIQRTEQGDSAMYLCASKSSSGNEQFFGPGTRLTVL.

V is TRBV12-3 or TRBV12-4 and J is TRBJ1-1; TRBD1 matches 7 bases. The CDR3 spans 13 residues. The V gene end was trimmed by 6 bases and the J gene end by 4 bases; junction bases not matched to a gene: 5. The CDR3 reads CASSLTGATEAFF. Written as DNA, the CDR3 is TGTGCCAGCAGCCTTACAGGGGCCACTGAAGCTTTCTTT.

The CDR3 region has the DNA TGCGCCAGCAGCCGCGGCGCGGGTTCCCCTGCTGGCTACACCTTC. The encoded protein is CASSRGAGSPAGYTF. The gene calls are TRBV5-1 and TRBJ1-2, with D uncertain. CDR1 and CDR2 from the germline V gene are SGHRS and YFSETQ. V was cut by 4 bases and J by 7 bases, with 20 bases left in between. CDR3 length equals 15 residues. Complete variable domain (other parts from reference TRBV5-1 and TRBJ1-2): KAGVTQTPRYLIKTRGQQVTLSCSPISGHRSVSWYQQTPGQGLQFLFEYFSETQRNKGNFPGRFSGRQFSNSRSEMNVSTLELGDSALYLCASSRGAGSPAGYTFGSGTRLTVV.

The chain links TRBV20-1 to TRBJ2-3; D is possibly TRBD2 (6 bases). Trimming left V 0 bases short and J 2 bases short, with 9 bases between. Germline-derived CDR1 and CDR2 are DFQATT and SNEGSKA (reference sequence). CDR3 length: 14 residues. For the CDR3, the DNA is TGCAGTGCTAGAGATAGGGACTCCACAGATACGCAGTATTTT. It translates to CSARDRDSTDTQYF.

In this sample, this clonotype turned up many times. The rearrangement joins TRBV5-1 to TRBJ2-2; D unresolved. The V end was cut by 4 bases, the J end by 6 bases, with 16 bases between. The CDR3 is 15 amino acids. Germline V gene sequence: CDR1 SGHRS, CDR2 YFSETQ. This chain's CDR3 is CASSGIGFGSGELFF. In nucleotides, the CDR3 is TGCGCCAGCAGCGGGATAGGGTTCGGGTCCGGGGAGCTGTTTTTT.

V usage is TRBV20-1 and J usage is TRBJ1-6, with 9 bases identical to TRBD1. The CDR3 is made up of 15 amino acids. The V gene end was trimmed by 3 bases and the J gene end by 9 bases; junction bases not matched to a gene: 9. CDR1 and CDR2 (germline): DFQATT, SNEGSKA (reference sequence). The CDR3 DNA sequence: TGCAGTGCTAGGACAGGGGGAAGCGGACGTTCACCCCTCCACTTT. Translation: CSARTGGSGRSPLHF.

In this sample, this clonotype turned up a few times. The CDR3 DNA reads TGCGCCAGCAGCTTGTGGTCAGTCCAAGAGACCCAGTACTTC. Translation gives CASSLWSVQETQYF. The chain combines TRBV5-1 with TRBJ2-5; D is ambiguous. In germline, CDR1 is SGHRS, CDR2 YFSETQ. This CDR3 is built from 14 residues. Trimming shortened V by 1 base and J by 1 base, and 8 bases separated the two germline ends.

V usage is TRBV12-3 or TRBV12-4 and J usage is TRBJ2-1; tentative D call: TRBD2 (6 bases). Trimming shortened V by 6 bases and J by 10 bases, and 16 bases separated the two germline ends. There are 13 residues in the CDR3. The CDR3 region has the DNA TGTGCCAGCAGGCGGGGACTCTTGGGGGAGCAGTTCTTC. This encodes CASRRGLLGEQFF.

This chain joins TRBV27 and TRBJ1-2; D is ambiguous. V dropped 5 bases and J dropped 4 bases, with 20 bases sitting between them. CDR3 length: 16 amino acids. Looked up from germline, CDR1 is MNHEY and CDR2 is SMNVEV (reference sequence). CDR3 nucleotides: TGTGCCAGCAGTCCCCGAATGGGAGTACAGATCTATGGCTACACCTTC. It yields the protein CASSPRMGVQIYGYTF.

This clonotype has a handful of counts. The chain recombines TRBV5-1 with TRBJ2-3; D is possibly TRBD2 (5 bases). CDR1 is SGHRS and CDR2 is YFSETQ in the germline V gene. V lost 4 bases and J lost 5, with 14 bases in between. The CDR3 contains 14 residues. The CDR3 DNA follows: TGCGCCAGCAGCCCGGATAGCGTACTAGATACGCAGTATTTT. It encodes CASSPDSVLDTQYF.

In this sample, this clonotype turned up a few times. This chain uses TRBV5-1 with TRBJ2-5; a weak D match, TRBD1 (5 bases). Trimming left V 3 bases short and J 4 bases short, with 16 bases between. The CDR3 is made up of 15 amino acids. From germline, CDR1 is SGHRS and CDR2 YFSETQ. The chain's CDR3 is CASSSGGRAGETQYF. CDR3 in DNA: TGCGCCAGCAGCTCGGGTGGCAGGGCAGGAGAGACCCAGTACTTC.

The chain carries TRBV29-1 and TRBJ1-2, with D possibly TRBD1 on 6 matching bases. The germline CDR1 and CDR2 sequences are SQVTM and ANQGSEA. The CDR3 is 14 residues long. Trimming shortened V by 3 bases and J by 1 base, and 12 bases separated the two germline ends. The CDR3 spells CSVEWGLINYGYTF. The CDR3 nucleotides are TGCAGCGTTGAGTGGGGGCTTATTAACTATGGCTACACCTTC.

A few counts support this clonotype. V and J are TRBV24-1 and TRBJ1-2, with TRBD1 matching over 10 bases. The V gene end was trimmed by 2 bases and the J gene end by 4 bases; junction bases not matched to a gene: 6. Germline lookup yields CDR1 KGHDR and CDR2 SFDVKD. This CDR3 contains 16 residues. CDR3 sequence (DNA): TGTGCCACCAGTGATTCCGGGACAGGGGATGGCTATGGCTACACCTTC. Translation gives CATSDSGTGDGYGYTF.

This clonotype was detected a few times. The CDR3 loop is CSAKTGVGYTF. Written as DNA, the CDR3 is TGCAGTGCCAAGACAGGGGTCGGCTACACCTTC. V and J are TRBV20-1 and TRBJ1-2; TRBD1 aligns across 8 bases. V dropped 6 bases and J dropped 8; count of bases not matched to a gene: 5. CDR1 and CDR2 from the germline V gene are DFQATT and SNEGSKA (reference sequence). This CDR3 has 11 residues.

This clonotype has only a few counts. The CDR3 DNA is TGCGCCAGCAGCTTGGCCGGATCTGGCGGGTCTGGAAACACCATATATTTT. Amino acid sequence: CASSLAGSGGSGNTIYF. V usage is TRBV5-1 and J usage is TRBJ1-3; D gene uncertain. CDR3 length: 17 residues. Trimming shortened V by 0 bases and J by 1 base, and 14 bases separated the two germline ends. Germline V gene lookup returns CDR1 SGHRS and CDR2 YFSETQ.